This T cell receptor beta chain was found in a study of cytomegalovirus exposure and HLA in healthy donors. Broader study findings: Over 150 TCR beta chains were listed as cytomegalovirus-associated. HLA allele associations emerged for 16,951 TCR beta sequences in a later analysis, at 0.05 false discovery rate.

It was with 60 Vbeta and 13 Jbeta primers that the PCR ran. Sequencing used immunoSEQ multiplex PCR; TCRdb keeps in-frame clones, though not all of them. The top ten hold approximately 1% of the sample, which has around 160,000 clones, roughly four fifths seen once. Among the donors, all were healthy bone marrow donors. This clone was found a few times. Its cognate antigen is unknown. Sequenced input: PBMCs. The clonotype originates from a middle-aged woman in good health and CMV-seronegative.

This CDR3 is CASSEPSLAQPQHF. In nucleotides, the CDR3 is TGTGCCAGCAGTGAACCGAGCCTTGCCCAGCCCCAGCATTTT. The chain recombines TRBV6-1 with TRBJ1-5, with no clear D. V was clipped by 2 bases and J by 7 bases, with 12 bases between them. This CDR3 has 14 residues. Germline V lookup: CDR1 MNHNS, CDR2 SASEGT.